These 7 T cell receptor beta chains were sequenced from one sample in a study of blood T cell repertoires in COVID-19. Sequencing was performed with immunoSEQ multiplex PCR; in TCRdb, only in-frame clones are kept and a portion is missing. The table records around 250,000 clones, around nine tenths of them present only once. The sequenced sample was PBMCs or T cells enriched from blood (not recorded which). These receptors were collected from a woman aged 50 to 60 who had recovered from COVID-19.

CDR3 bases: TGTGCCAGCTCACCAGGACAGACGTCCTACGAGCAGTACTTC. Amino acids: CASSPGQTSYEQYF. The gene calls are TRBV18 and TRBJ2-7, with D maybe TRBD1 (6 bases). The CDR3 extends over 14 amino acids. V gave up 2 bases and J gave up 1 base, with 9 bases separating them. CDR1 and CDR2 from the germline V gene are KGHSH and LQKENI.

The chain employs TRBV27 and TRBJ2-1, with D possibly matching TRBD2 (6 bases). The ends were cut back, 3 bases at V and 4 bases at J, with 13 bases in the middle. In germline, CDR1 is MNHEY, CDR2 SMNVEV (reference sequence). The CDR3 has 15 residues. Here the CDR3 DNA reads TGTGCCAGCAGTTTTCGCGGGGACGCTTACAATGAGCAGTTCTTC. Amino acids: CASSFRGDAYNEQFF.

CDR3 residues: CSARPGTSGREQYF. Written as DNA, the CDR3 is TGCAGCGCTCGGCCCGGGACTAGCGGGAGAGAGCAGTACTTC. This sequence joins TRBV29-1 and TRBJ2-7, with 14 bases identical to TRBD2. The CDR3 loop spans 14 amino acids. Germline CDR1 and CDR2: SQVTM and ANQGSEA. Trimming removed 7 bases from V and 7 bases from J; junction bases left unmatched: 9.

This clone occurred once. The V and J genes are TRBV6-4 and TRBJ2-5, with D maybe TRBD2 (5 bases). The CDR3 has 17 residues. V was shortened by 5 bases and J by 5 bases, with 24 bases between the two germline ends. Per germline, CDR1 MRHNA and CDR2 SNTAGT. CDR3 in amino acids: CASSSPRVSDPGETQYF. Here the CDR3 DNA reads TGTGCCAGCAGTTCTCCCCGGGTCTCCGACCCGGGGGAGACCCAGTACTTC.

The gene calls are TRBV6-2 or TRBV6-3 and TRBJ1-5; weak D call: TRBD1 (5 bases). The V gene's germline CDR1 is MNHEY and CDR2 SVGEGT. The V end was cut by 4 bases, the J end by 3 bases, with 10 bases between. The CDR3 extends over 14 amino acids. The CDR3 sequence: CASSFGTINQPQHF. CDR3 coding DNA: TGTGCCAGCAGTTTTGGGACTATCAATCAGCCCCAGCATTTT.

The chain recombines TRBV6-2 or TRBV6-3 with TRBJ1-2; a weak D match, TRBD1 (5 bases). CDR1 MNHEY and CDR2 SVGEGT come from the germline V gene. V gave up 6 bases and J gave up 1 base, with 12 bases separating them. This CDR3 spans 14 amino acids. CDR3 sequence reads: CASSIAGGNYGYTF. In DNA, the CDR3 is TGTGCCAGCAGCATTGCCGGGGGTAACTATGGCTACACCTTC.

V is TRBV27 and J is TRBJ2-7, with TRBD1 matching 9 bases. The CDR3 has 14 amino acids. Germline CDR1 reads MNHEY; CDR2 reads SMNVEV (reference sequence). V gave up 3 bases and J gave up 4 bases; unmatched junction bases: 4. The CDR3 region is CASSFTGGLYEQYF. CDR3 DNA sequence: TGTGCCAGCAGTTTTACAGGGGGCTTGTACGAGCAGTACTTC.